The 14 T cell receptor beta chains listed next were all sequenced from one sample in a study of OX40 agonist ivuxolimab in advanced cancers. Measured with immunoSEQ multiplex PCR; TCRdb has only the in-frame clones, and not every one. The sample has some 82,000 clones; roughly nine tenths are singletons. The source was CD4+ or CD8+ T cells sorted from blood, collected in a trial of the OX40 agonist ivuxolimab. The receptors shown here come from an adult with an advanced solid tumor such as melanoma, head and neck, liver or kidney cancer.

V is TRBV19 and J is TRBJ1-3; weak D call: TRBD1 (5 bases). The CDR3 covers 17 residues. The germline V and J ends were trimmed by 3 bases and 1 base, with 16 bases remaining between them. Germline V lookup: CDR1 LNHDA, CDR2 SQIVND (reference sequence). This chain's CDR3 is CASSIDLGAPSGNTIYF. The CDR3 DNA sequence: TGTGCCAGTAGTATTGATCTCGGGGCACCATCTGGAAACACCATATATTTT.

The V gene is TRBV19, the J gene TRBJ2-3; 14 bases align to TRBD2. V shed 6 bases and J 3 bases; nucleotides not matched to a gene: 5. This CDR3 contains 16 residues. Germline V gives CDR1 LNHDA, CDR2 SQIVND (reference sequence). This chain's CDR3 is CASRTSGRAETDTQYF. For the CDR3, the DNA is TGTGCCAGTAGGACTAGCGGGAGGGCCGAAACAGATACGCAGTATTTT.

This clone appeared a few times. The rearrangement uses TRBV5-1 and TRBJ2-6, with 9 bases that match TRBD2. J lost 1 base, V lost 0 bases, and 5 bases had no gene match. Germline V CDR1 and CDR2: SGHRS, YFSETQ. This CDR3 contains 18 residues. CDR3 sequence reads: CASSLVPSGMSGANVLTF. The CDR3 coding sequence is TGCGCCAGCAGCTTGGTCCCTAGCGGGATGTCTGGGGCCAACGTCCTGACTTTC.

The chain is built from TRBV5-1 and TRBJ2-7; 13 nucleotides agree with TRBD2. Unmatched junction bases numbered 4, after V lost 5 bases and J lost 2 bases. The germline gives CDR1 SGHRS, CDR2 YFSETQ. CDR3 length: 15 residues. The chain's CDR3 is CASRPGLAGAYEQYF. The CDR3 DNA reads TGCGCCAGCAGACCCGGACTAGCGGGGGCCTACGAGCAGTACTTC.

This clone was observed once. The chain is built from TRBV19 and TRBJ2-2; D may be TRBD1 (5 bases). Germline V CDR1 and CDR2: LNHDA, SQIVND (reference sequence). V was shortened by 5 bases and J by 2 bases, with 9 bases between the two germline ends. This CDR3 has 14 residues. CDR3 DNA sequence: TGTGCCAGTAGTGTGGACACTAACACCGGGGAGCTGTTTTTT. Its translation is CASSVDTNTGELFF.

This clone was seen only a few times. The chain links TRBV6-6 to TRBJ1-5, with D unclear. The germline V and J ends were trimmed by 4 bases and 3 bases, with 13 bases remaining between them. This CDR3 has 15 residues. CDR1 MNHNY and CDR2 SVGAGI come from the germline V gene (reference sequence). DNA for the CDR3: TGTGCCAGCAGTTCGATTACTTGGTACAATCAGCCCCAGCATTTT. It yields the protein CASSSITWYNQPQHF.

The J gene is TRBJ2-5, the V gene TRBV5-4; no clear D. Germline CDR1 and CDR2: SGHNT and YYREEE (reference sequence). This CDR3 contains 15 residues. V was clipped by 0 bases and J by 1 base, with 10 bases between them. The chain's CDR3 is CASSLASRIQETQYF. In nucleotides, the CDR3 is TGTGCCAGCAGCTTGGCGTCTAGGATCCAAGAGACCCAGTACTTC.

This chain uses TRBV5-5 with TRBJ2-2; no firm D call. Trimming took 4 bases from V and 4 from J, leaving 11 bases between them. CDR1 SGHKS and CDR2 YYEKEE come from the germline V gene (reference sequence). There are 14 residues in the CDR3. CDR3 sequence reads: CASSPRLFTGELFF. The CDR3 DNA follows: TGTGCCAGCAGCCCACGACTCTTCACCGGGGAGCTGTTTTTT.

A single count supports this clone. V and J are TRBV7-8 and TRBJ1-5; 11 positions match TRBD1. V dropped 1 base and J dropped 6; count of bases not matched to a gene: 5. Germline CDR1 is SGHVS and CDR2 is FQNEAQ. CDR3 length equals 16 residues. CDR3 coding DNA: TGTGCCAGCAGCTTAGAGCGGACAGGGGGCGGTCAGCCCCAGCATTTT. This translates into CASSLERTGGGQPQHF.

In this sample, this clone turned up once. This rearrangement joins TRBV7-2 to TRBJ2-7; D is uncertain. The CDR3 loop spans 14 amino acids. Germline CDR1 reads SGHTA; CDR2 reads FQGNSA. Trimming shortened V by 5 bases and J by 2 bases, and 13 bases separated the two germline ends. The CDR3 bases are TGTGCCAGCAGCCCGGCGGACGGAACCTACGAGCAGTACTTC. Translated, it gives CASSPADGTYEQYF.

In this sample, this clone turned up once. The CDR3 bases are TGTGCCAGCAGCTCACCTCTAGCGGGAGTAGCAGATACGCAGTATTTT. It is translated as CASSSPLAGVADTQYF. V gene TRBV11-3 combines with J gene TRBJ2-3, with 10 positions matching TRBD2. In germline, CDR1 is SGHNT, CDR2 YENEEA. The trim removed 4 bases at V and 4 bases at J, leaving 8 bases unmatched. The CDR3 totals 16 residues.

The CDR3 DNA follows: TGTGCCATCAGACCGGGACAGCAAGAGACCCAGTACTTC. This codes for CAIRPGQQETQYF. This chain uses TRBV10-3 with TRBJ2-5, with 7 positions matching TRBD1. V dropped 6 bases and J dropped 2; count of bases not matched to a gene: 3. The CDR3 runs to 13 residues. Germline V gene sequence: CDR1 ENHRY, CDR2 SYGVKD.

The CDR3 region has the DNA TGCGCCAGCAGCCCGGACGGATCTAACTATGGCTACACCTTC. This encodes CASSPDGSNYGYTF. V is TRBV5-1 and J is TRBJ1-2; no definite D call. The V end was cut by 4 bases, the J end by 0 bases, with 10 bases between. The germline V gene encodes CDR1 SGHRS and CDR2 YFSETQ. CDR3 size: 14 residues.

This clone was observed a few times. The chain recombines TRBV28 with TRBJ2-5; a possible D gene is TRBD2 (5 bases). CDR3 length: 13 amino acids. CDR1 and CDR2 from the germline V gene are MDHEN and SYDVKM. The V end was cut by 10 bases, the J end by 5 bases, with 17 bases between. This chain's CDR3 is CATPPGGWETQYF. DNA for the CDR3: TGTGCCACCCCCCCGGGCGGGTGGGAGACCCAGTACTTC.